This T cell receptor beta chain was captured in a study of human T cells and chemical hapten exposure. Looking at the study overall: Upper-back patch tests with 0.01% DPC were read at 6 days. Study results and caveats: All donors were alopecia patients, so their immunity may differ from that of healthy people. There was no change with DPC sensitization in TCRs above 1 in 1000 frequency.

The sample holds many counts of this clonotype. The antigen is undetermined. Authors' methods: A per-sample median of around 91,000 TCRs was observed, with counts ranging from about 23,224 to 700,000. One entry per CDR3 protein results from TCRdb running MiXCR on the RACE reads. The authors' filters were not applied to this entry. The sample carries more than 85,000 distinct CDR3 sequences, approximately 8.8% recorded once. Time point of the sample: patch test 2, 6 weeks after DPC sensitization. Specified treatment: therapeutic diphenylcyclopropenone sensitization with weekly scalp DPC. CDR3 length: 14 residues. Germline CDR1 is LNHDA and CDR2 is SQIVND (reference sequence). Trimming cost V 0 bases and J 4 bases, with 7 bases left between them.

This specimen was whole blood, taken in connection with sensitization to the hapten diphenylcyclopropenone (DPC). V is TRBV19 and J is TRBJ2-1; the D is unclear. The receptor was derived from a woman aged 40 to 50 with alopecia areata. Some clones in this sample may be carry-over from other donors' samples. The CDR3 spells CASSIEPVYNEQFF. The CDR3 region has the DNA TGTGCCAGTAGTATAGAGCCGGTTTACAATGAGCAGTTCTTC.